These T cell receptor beta chains were read from a single sample in a study of blood T cell repertoires in COVID-19. The method was immunoSEQ multiplex PCR; TCRdb's version includes in-frame clones alone and lacks a portion of them. This table holds about 210,000 clones, approximately 90% found once. The sample consisted of peripheral blood. These receptors all stem from a man aged 30 to 45 with acute or convalescent COVID-19. Each CDR3 is given with its conserved first and last residue. The D gene is left open where the match is weak. Clone size, where shown, is once, few, many, or a class for clones that have expanded.

v_gene	len	abundance	j_gene	d_gene	CDR3aa	CDR3nt
TRBV6-2/TRBV6-3	15	once	TRBJ1-2	TRBD1	CASSYRGQGVNGYTF	TGTGCCAGCAGTTACAGGGGACAGGGGGTTAATGGCTACACCTTC
TRBV5-5	14	NA	TRBJ2-7	NA	CASSLDGGLYEQYF	TGTGCCAGCAGCTTGGACGGGGGGCTGTACGAGCAGTACTTC
TRBV10-1	16	NA	TRBJ2-7	TRBD1	CASSESRGQGSYEQYF	TGCGCCAGCAGTGAGTCGAGGGGACAGGGAAGCTACGAGCAGTACTTC
TRBV29-1	14	NA	TRBJ2-1	TRBD2	CSVGLAGVGNEQFF	TGCAGCGTAGGACTAGCGGGAGTCGGCAATGAGCAGTTCTTC
TRBV6-2/TRBV6-3	17	NA	TRBJ2-7	TRBD1	CASSRNPRGTGTNEQYF	TGTGCCAGCAGCCGGAACCCCCGGGGGACAGGGACCAACGAGCAGTACTTC
TRBV5-1	16	few	TRBJ2-1	TRBD1	CASFVTPGTGYNEQFF	TGCGCCAGCTTCGTCACGCCCGGGACAGGGTACAATGAGCAGTTCTTC
TRBV28	15	NA	TRBJ2-7	TRBD1	CASTSGDREADEQYF	TGTGCCAGCACCTCTGGGGACAGGGAAGCTGACGAGCAGTACTTC
TRBV6-6	14	NA	TRBJ2-2	NA	CASTKDRYTGELFF	TGTGCCAGCACTAAAGACAGATACACCGGGGAGCTGTTTTTT
TRBV5-1	15	NA	TRBJ2-5	TRBD1	CASSLADRGLSPQYF	TGCGCCAGCAGCTTGGCCGATAGGGGGCTTTCTCCCCAGTACTTC
TRBV28	12	NA	TRBJ2-7	NA	CASSSPRYEQYF	TGTGCCAGCAGTTCCCCTCGTTACGAGCAGTACTTC
TRBV19	15	NA	TRBJ2-7	TRBD2	CASSIKREMFGEQYF	TGTGCCAGTAGTATAAAGCGGGAGATGTTCGGCGAGCAGTACTTC
TRBV6-5	14	NA	TRBJ1-1	NA	CASSPKTGNTEAFF	TGTGCCAGCAGTCCAAAGACAGGGAACACTGAAGCTTTCTTT
TRBV28	13	NA	TRBJ2-7	NA	CASRQQGFGEQYF	TGTGCCAGCAGACAACAGGGATTCGGGGAGCAGTACTTC
TRBV5-1	17	NA	TRBJ2-2	TRBD2	CASSSPGLAGVSGELFF	TGCGCCAGCAGCTCGCCGGGACTAGCGGGAGTCTCTGGGGAGCTGTTTTTT
TRBV28	15	NA	TRBJ1-5	TRBD1	CASSTGTGGTQPQHF	TGTGCCAGCAGTACCGGGACAGGGGGCACTCAGCCCCAGCATTTT
TRBV4-1	12	NA	TRBJ1-1	TRBD1	CASSRPQGEAFF	TGCGCCAGCAGCCGGCCACAGGGGGAGGCTTTCTTT
TRBV3-1/TRBV3-2	14	once	TRBJ2-7	TRBD1	CASSLGTVTYEQYF	TGTGCCAGCAGCCTTGGGACAGTCACCTACGAGCAGTACTTC
TRBV21-1	16	NA	TRBJ1-5	NA	CASSPLNSEHNQPQHF	TGTGCCAGCAGCCCCCTCAATTCAGAACACAATCAGCCCCAGCATTTT
TRBV29-1	12	once	TRBJ1-5	NA	CSARRENQPQHF	TGCAGCGCCCGCCGGGAAAATCAGCCCCAGCATTTT
TRBV3-1/TRBV3-2	19	NA	TRBJ2-6	TRBD2	CASSPIGGYWLSGANVLTF	TGTGCCAGCTCCCCGATCGGGGGGTATTGGCTCTCTGGGGCCAACGTCCTGACTTTC
TRBV11-2	15	once	TRBJ2-1	TRBD2	CASSLGGSAGNEQFF	TGTGCCAGCAGCTTAGGTGGCTCAGCGGGAAATGAGCAGTTCTTC
TRBV7-8	18	few	TRBJ1-4	NA	CASSLARMRTGWDEKLFF	TGTGCCAGCAGCTTAGCGCGGATGAGAACAGGGTGGGATGAAAAACTGTTTTTT